The rows below give T cell receptor beta chains drawn from one sample of a study of graft-versus-host responses after intestinal transplantation. Sequenced by immunoSEQ multiplex PCR; TCRdb stores in-frame clones only, minus some. The sample holds 55,000 to 70,000 clones, approximately 90% seen once. The sample here was PBMCs, taken about 4 months after intestinal transplantation. All receptors derive from a human patient who received an intestinal transplant, so some T cells may come from the graft donor. CDR3s include the opening cysteine and the closing phenylalanine or tryptophan. The D gene is left open where the match is weak. The size entry is marked missing in some rows and otherwise reads once, few, many or a size class.

size: -
V: TRBV5-1
D: -
J: TRBJ2-7
DNA: TGCGCCAGCAGCCCAATAGGGGGGTCCTACGAGCAGTACTTC
CDR3: CASSPIGGSYEQYF

size: -
V: TRBV5-6
D: -
J: TRBJ1-3
DNA: TGTGCCAGCAGCTTGGAAGGACAGTCAGGAAACACCATATATTTT
CDR3: CASSLEGQSGNTIYF

size: -
V: TRBV6-6
D: TRBD1
J: TRBJ1-1
DNA: TGTGCCAGCAGCTCCTCGGACAGGTCGGGTGAAGCTTTCTTT
CDR3: CASSSSDRSGEAFF

size: -
V: TRBV7-6
D: -
J: TRBJ2-5
DNA: TGTGCCAGCAGCTTAGGCCGGAGCTGGCAGACCCAGTACTTC
CDR3: CASSLGRSWQTQYF

size: -
V: TRBV11-2
D: TRBD2
J: TRBJ2-1
DNA: TGTGCCAGCAGCAGTCGGACTAGCAGCAATGAGCAGTTCTTC
CDR3: CASSSRTSSNEQFF

size: -
V: TRBV9
D: -
J: TRBJ1-3
DNA: TGTGCCAGCAGCGTAGAAGGGGTCTCTGGAAACACCATATATTTT
CDR3: CASSVEGVSGNTIYF

size: -
V: TRBV4-1
D: -
J: TRBJ2-7
DNA: TGCGCCAGCAGCCAAGATGTCGCCCTAGCCTACGAGCAGTACTTC
CDR3: CASSQDVALAYEQYF

size: -
V: TRBV29-1
D: -
J: TRBJ1-2
DNA: TGCAGCGTTGGGACGGGTAACTATGGCTACACCTTC
CDR3: CSVGTGNYGYTF

size: few
V: TRBV6-4
D: -
J: TRBJ2-6
DNA: TGTGCCAGCAGTGGGGACTCTGGGGCCAACGTCCTGACTTTC
CDR3: CASSGDSGANVLTF

size: -
V: TRBV6-1
D: -
J: TRBJ1-5
DNA: TGTGCCAGCAGTTCAGACAGCACTAGCAATCAGCCCCAGCATTTT
CDR3: CASSSDSTSNQPQHF

size: -
V: TRBV19
D: -
J: TRBJ1-1
DNA: TGTGCCAGTACCCGGGGAGGGGTGGAAGCTTTCTTT
CDR3: CASTRGGVEAFF

size: -
V: TRBV15
D: -
J: TRBJ2-5
DNA: TGTGCCACCAGCAAAACAGGGTCTACCGGGGAGACCCAGTACTTC
CDR3: CATSKTGSTGETQYF

size: -
V: TRBV19
D: -
J: TRBJ1-5
DNA: TGTGCCAGTAGTATGGGGCAGGGGTGGCCCCAGCATTTT
CDR3: CASSMGQGWPQHF

size: -
V: TRBV2
D: -
J: TRBJ2-7
DNA: TGTGCCAGCTCCCCCCCCGAGCGGAGCTCCTACGAGCAGTACTTC
CDR3: CASSPPERSSYEQYF

size: -
V: TRBV6-5
D: TRBD1
J: TRBJ1-1
DNA: TGTGCCAGCAGACGACAGGGGCTTGAAGCTTTCTTT
CDR3: CASRRQGLEAFF

size: -
V: TRBV4-1
D: -
J: TRBJ1-5
DNA: TGCGCCAGCAGCCAGATCAATCAGCCCCAGCATTTT
CDR3: CASSQINQPQHF

size: -
V: TRBV6-5
D: -
J: TRBJ2-7
DNA: TGTGCCAGCGGCAGCTCCTACGAGCAGTACTTC
CDR3: CASGSSYEQYF

size: -
V: TRBV25-1
D: -
J: TRBJ1-2
DNA: TGTGCCAGCAGTGAAGGGGGCCCGTATGGCTACACCTTC
CDR3: CASSEGGPYGYTF

size: -
V: TRBV4-2
D: -
J: TRBJ2-1
DNA: TGTGCCAGCAGCCAAGAAAGGGACCGCCCCCGGGAGCAGTTCTTC
CDR3: CASSQERDRPREQFF

size: -
V: TRBV7-9
D: TRBD1
J: TRBJ2-1
DNA: TGTGCCAGCAGCCCCAGACAGGGGTACAATGAGCAGTTCTTC
CDR3: CASSPRQGYNEQFF

size: -
V: TRBV7-9
D: -
J: TRBJ2-7
DNA: TGTGCCAGCAGCCTCGACCCGACGGGCGAGCAGTACTTC
CDR3: CASSLDPTGEQYF

size: -
V: TRBV10-3
D: -
J: TRBJ2-1
DNA: TGTGCCATCAGCGGGACGGTAAATGTGGAGCAGTTCTTC
CDR3: CAISGTVNVEQFF

size: once
V: TRBV5-8
D: -
J: TRBJ2-6
DNA: TGTGCCAGCAGCTTCCAGCACTCTGGGGCCAACGTCCTGACTTTC
CDR3: CASSFQHSGANVLTF

size: once
V: TRBV28
D: -
J: TRBJ2-7
DNA: TGTGCCAGCAGTTTGCAGGGTCCCGACGAGCAGTACTTC
CDR3: CASSLQGPDEQYF

size: -
V: TRBV9
D: -
J: TRBJ2-3
DNA: TGTGCCAGCAGCCCCCGTGTGTCCACAGATACGCAGTATTTT
CDR3: CASSPRVSTDTQYF

size: once
V: TRBV30
D: -
J: TRBJ2-5
DNA: TGTGCCTGGAACGTACAAGAGACCCAGTACTTC
CDR3: CAWNVQETQYF

size: -
V: TRBV5-1
D: TRBD1
J: TRBJ2-7
DNA: TGCGCCAGCCAATCCGGGACAGGCTTTTCCGTTTCCTACGAGCAGTACTTC
CDR3: CASQSGTGFSVSYEQYF

size: -
V: TRBV29-1
D: TRBD1
J: TRBJ1-1
DNA: TGCAGCGTTGGGGGGTACAGGGGGAACACTGAAGCTTTCTTT
CDR3: CSVGGYRGNTEAFF

size: -
V: TRBV5-4
D: -
J: TRBJ2-6
DNA: TGTGCCAGCAGGGACGTCGAATCGCCCCCAGGGGCCAACGTCCTGACTTTC
CDR3: CASRDVESPPGANVLTF

size: -
V: TRBV6-5
D: -
J: TRBJ2-7
DNA: TGTGCCAGCAGTTACTCGATGGGGGCTGGCGAGCAGTACTTC
CDR3: CASSYSMGAGEQYF

size: -
V: TRBV15
D: TRBD2
J: TRBJ2-1
DNA: TGTGCCACCAGCGGCCGACTAGCGGGATTCTACAATGAGCAGTTCTTC
CDR3: CATSGRLAGFYNEQFF

size: -
V: TRBV14
D: -
J: TRBJ1-2
DNA: TGTGCCAGCAGCCAAGCTACCCCAGGAGGCTACACCTTC
CDR3: CASSQATPGGYTF

size: -
V: TRBV10-3
D: -
J: TRBJ1-5
DNA: TGTGCCATCAGTGAGTCTTTCGGGGCCAATCAGCCCCAGCATTTT
CDR3: CAISESFGANQPQHF

size: -
V: TRBV19
D: -
J: TRBJ1-2
DNA: TGTGCCAGTAGTATGGGGGACGGCTACTATGGCTACACCTTC
CDR3: CASSMGDGYYGYTF

size: -
V: TRBV5-1
D: -
J: TRBJ1-2
DNA: TGCGCCAGCAGCCAGACCGAGAACTATGGCTACACCTTC
CDR3: CASSQTENYGYTF

size: once
V: TRBV7-9
D: -
J: TRBJ1-2
DNA: TGTGCCAGCAGCCCGGGAATAGAAGGTAAGCTGGTCTGGGTCTATGGCTACACCTTC
CDR3: CASSPGIEGKLVWVYGYTF

size: -
V: TRBV4-1
D: TRBD1
J: TRBJ2-7
DNA: TGCGCCAGCAGCCTACTTAGGACAGGGGGGACCTACGAGCAGTACTTC
CDR3: CASSLLRTGGTYEQYF

size: -
V: TRBV4-1
D: TRBD2
J: TRBJ2-5
DNA: TGCGCCAGCAGCCAAGGTTGGAAGGTAGCGGGACAAGAGACCCAGTACTTC
CDR3: CASSQGWKVAGQETQYF

size: -
V: TRBV28
D: -
J: TRBJ2-2
DNA: TGTGCCAGCAGTTTTACCGGGGAGCTGTTTTTT
CDR3: CASSFTGELFF

size: -
V: TRBV4-1
D: TRBD2
J: TRBJ2-5
DNA: TGCGCCAGCAGCCCCTGGGTAGCGGGGGCCCCTCCCTCCCAAGAGACCCAGTACTTC
CDR3: CASSPWVAGAPPSQETQYF

size: -
V: TRBV9
D: TRBD2
J: TRBJ2-7
DNA: TGTGCCAGCAGCGCTAGTAGCGGGAACTACGAGCAGTACTTC
CDR3: CASSASSGNYEQYF

size: -
V: TRBV2
D: TRBD2
J: TRBJ2-7
DNA: TGTGCCAGCAGTGAAGCGGGGACTAGCATCGACGAGCAGTACTTC
CDR3: CASSEAGTSIDEQYF

size: -
V: TRBV6-1
D: TRBD2
J: TRBJ2-3
DNA: TGTGCCAGCAGTGAAGTTAGCGGGGGCGCAGATACGCAGTATTTT
CDR3: CASSEVSGGADTQYF

size: -
V: TRBV19
D: -
J: TRBJ2-5
DNA: TGTGCCAGTAGTATATGGGGTAGCAGCGAGACCCAGTACTTC
CDR3: CASSIWGSSETQYF

size: -
V: TRBV5-3
D: TRBD2
J: TRBJ2-1
DNA: TGTGCCAGAAGCGCTCCGCTAGCGGCCGCCTCCTACAATGAGCAGTTCTTC
CDR3: CARSAPLAAASYNEQFF

size: few
V: TRBV6-1
D: -
J: TRBJ2-1
DNA: TGTGCCAGCATCAGGGACCCCGGAAACCGTAATGAGCAGTTCTTC
CDR3: CASIRDPGNRNEQFF

size: -
V: TRBV2
D: -
J: TRBJ1-2
DNA: TGTGCCAGCACTAGTTGGGTTTTTTTTGATGGCTACACCTTC
CDR3: CASTSWVFFDGYTF

size: -
V: TRBV18
D: -
J: TRBJ2-7
DNA: TGTGCCAGCTCACTGGGGCTCCTGGGTCTGGAGCAGTACTTC
CDR3: CASSLGLLGLEQYF

size: once
V: TRBV6-1
D: -
J: TRBJ2-2
DNA: TGTGCCAGCAGTGAACGTCTTGACATCCTTGCGAACACCGGGGAGCTGTTTTTT
CDR3: CASSERLDILANTGELFF

size: -
V: TRBV19
D: -
J: TRBJ1-1
DNA: TGTGCCAGTAGGGCGGGGGACACTGAAGCTTTCTTT
CDR3: CASRAGDTEAFF

size: -
V: TRBV10-3
D: -
J: TRBJ2-5
DNA: TGTGCCATCAGTGAGGGATCACAAGAGACCCAGTACTTC
CDR3: CAISEGSQETQYF